This T cell receptor (beta chain) was sequenced during a study of breast tumors, draining lymph nodes, adjacent tissues (dated by TCRdb to 2016 to 2018). Regarding the complete study: Breast cancer patients provided tumor, adjacent nontumor tissue and axillary lymph nodes, and the study compared the TCR beta repertoires across these three sources. In human breast cancer, the study set out to evaluate how tumor, surrounding tissue and draining lymph node repertoires relate to one another and whether T cells may move between these sites. Points the paper makes about the study in general: The study presented the conclusion that tumor T cells originate in lymph nodes as consistent with a hypothesis, not as something directly demonstrated. Tumors showed preferential V and J gene usage, and their T-cell repertoire diversity fell below that of lymph nodes yet above that of nontumor tissue. In luminal-like breast cancer, tumor and nontumor tissue repertoires resembled each other significantly more than in basal-like breast cancer. The data were considered consistent with most tumor T cells being derived from the lymph node and subsequently expanding within tumor tissue.

This clonotype was recorded at least ten times. Its cognate antigen has yet to be identified. No quality values exist for individual bases; no much larger clone is one base distant. CDR1 and CDR2 (DFQATT, SNEGSKA) derive from the germline V gene (reference sequence). Trimming at the junction amounts to 1 base on V and 0 bases on J, and the germline ends lie 4 bases apart. The CDR3 sequence holds 13 residues, the cysteine and phenylalanine included. Only the CDR3 DNA is retained, 39 bases long and in frame from the first base. The instrument was an Illumina HiSeq 2000. Multiplex PCR amplification was used to build the TCR beta chain libraries. The amplified TCR beta chain products were analyzed by high-throughput sequencing. The public reads were reanalyzed by TCRdb: fastp trimming at Q25, MiXCR alignment, in-frame beta chains only. Merged by CDR3 protein, the rows form single entries marked with the most common genes and DNA. Within this sample are around 19,000 distinct CDR3 sequences, with about 30% of them counted one time only. In total, the top ten clones hold more than 9.5% of the sample.

Sequenced: breast tumor tissue. The sequence was obtained from a female donor with breast cancer. Some clones in this sample may be carry-over from other donors' samples. The chain uses TRBV20-1 and TRBJ1-5, with no D gene named confidently. The CDR3 has the sequence CSARVDSNQPQHF. The sequenced DNA is TGCAGTGCTAGAGTGGATAGCAATCAGCCCCAGCATTTT.